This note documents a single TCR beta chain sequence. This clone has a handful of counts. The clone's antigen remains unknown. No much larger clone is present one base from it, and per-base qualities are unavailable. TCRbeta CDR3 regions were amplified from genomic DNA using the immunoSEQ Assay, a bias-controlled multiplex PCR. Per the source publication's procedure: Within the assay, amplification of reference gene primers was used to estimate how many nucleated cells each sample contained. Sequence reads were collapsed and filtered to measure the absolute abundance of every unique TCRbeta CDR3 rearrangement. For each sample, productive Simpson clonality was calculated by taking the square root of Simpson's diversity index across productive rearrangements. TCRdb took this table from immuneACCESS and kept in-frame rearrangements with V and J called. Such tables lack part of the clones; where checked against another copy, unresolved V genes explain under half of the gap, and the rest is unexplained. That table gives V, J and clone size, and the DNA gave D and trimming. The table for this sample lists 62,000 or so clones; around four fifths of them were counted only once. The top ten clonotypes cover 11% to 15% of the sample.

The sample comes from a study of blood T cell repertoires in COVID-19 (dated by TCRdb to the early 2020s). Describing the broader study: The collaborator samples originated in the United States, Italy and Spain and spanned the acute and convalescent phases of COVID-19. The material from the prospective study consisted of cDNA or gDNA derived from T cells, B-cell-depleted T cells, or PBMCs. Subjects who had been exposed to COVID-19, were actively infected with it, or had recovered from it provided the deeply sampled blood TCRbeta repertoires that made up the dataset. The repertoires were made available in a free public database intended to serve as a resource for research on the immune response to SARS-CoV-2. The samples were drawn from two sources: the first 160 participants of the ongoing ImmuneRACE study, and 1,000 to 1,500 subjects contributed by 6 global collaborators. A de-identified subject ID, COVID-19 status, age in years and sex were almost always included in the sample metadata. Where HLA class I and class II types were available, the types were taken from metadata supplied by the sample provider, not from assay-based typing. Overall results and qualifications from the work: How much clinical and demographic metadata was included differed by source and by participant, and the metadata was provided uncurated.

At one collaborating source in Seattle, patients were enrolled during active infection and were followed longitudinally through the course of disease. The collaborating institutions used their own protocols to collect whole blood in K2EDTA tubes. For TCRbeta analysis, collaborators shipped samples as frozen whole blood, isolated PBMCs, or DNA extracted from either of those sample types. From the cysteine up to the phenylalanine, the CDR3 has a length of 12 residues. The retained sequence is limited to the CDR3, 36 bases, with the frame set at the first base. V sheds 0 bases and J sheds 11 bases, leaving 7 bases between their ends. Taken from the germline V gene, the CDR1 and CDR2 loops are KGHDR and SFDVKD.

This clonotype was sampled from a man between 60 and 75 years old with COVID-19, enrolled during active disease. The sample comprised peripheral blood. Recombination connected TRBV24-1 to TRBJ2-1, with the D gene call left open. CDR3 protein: CATSDLLSKQFF. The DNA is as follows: TGTGCCACCAGTGATTTGCTATCAAAGCAGTTCTTC.